The text below deals with one T cell receptor (beta chain). Its antigen is unknown. Germline lookup yields CDR1 SGHRS and CDR2 YFSETQ. The CDR3 contains 12 residues. V was clipped by 7 bases and J by 5 bases; unmatched bases: 5. Sequence data for DNA of cultured CD4+ T cells were generated by the Oncomine TCR Beta short-read assay. DNA came from CD4+ T cells after culture. Each CDR3 protein is one row after TCRdb ran MiXCR on the PCR reads. The sample shows about 10,000 distinct CDR3 sequences, approximately 35% of them seen only once. The data were obtained in a study of vaccination and CD4 T cells after COVID-19. Study-level background: Two doses of either BNT162b2 or mRNA-1273 vaccine were given to participants. Either a CEFX pool, an HIV-1 Nef pool, or no peptide was added to control cultures.

Regarding treatment: roughly 10-day PBMC culture with coronavirus spike peptide pools or control peptides (ViraFEST assay). Investigators obtained the unexposed donor's CD4+ T cells before the COVID-19 pandemic (2011-2018). Before TCRs were sequenced, ViraFEST expanded antigen-specific T cells with peptide pools. Whenever cell numbers allowed, CD4+ T cells from unexposed donors were probed with SARS-CoV-2 S/N and four cold-coronavirus spikes. The gene calls are TRBV5-1 and TRBJ2-5, with TRBD2 identical over 7 bases. The sequence was collected from a human donor in good health. Sample: CD4+ T cells from blood, cultured in vitro. For the CDR3, the DNA is TGCGCCAGCGGACTAGTCACCGAGACCCAGTACTTC. Translation: CASGLVTETQYF.